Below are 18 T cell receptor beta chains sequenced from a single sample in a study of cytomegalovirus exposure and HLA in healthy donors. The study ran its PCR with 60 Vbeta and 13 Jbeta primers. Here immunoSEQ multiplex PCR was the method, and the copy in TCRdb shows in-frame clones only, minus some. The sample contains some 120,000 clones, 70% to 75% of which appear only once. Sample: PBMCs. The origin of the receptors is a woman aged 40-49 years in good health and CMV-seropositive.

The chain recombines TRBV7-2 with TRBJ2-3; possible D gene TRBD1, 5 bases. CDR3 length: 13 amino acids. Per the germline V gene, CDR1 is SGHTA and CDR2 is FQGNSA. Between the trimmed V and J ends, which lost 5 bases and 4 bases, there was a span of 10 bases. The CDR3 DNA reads TGTGCCAGCAGCCCCAGGGCCGCAGATACGCAGTATTTT. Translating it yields CASSPRAADTQYF. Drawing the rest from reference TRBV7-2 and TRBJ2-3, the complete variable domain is GAGVSQSPSNKVTEKGKDVELRCDPISGHTALYWYRQSLGQGLEFLIYFQGNSAPDKSGLPSDRFSAERTGGSVSTLTIQRTQQEDSAVYLCASSPRAADTQYFGPGTRLTVL.

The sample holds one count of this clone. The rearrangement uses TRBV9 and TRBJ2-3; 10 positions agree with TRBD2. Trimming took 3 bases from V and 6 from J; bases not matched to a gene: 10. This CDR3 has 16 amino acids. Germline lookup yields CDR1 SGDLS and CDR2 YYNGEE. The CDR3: CASSGEASGGWDTQYF. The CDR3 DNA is TGTGCCAGCAGCGGAGAGGCTAGCGGGGGATGGGATACGCAGTATTTT.

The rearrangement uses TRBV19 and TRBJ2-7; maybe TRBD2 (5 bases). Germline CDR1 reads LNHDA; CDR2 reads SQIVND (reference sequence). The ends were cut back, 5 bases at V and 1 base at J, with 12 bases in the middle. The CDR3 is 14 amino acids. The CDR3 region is CASSSSPGSYEQYF. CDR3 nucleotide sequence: TGTGCCAGTAGTTCCTCTCCGGGATCCTACGAGCAGTACTTC.

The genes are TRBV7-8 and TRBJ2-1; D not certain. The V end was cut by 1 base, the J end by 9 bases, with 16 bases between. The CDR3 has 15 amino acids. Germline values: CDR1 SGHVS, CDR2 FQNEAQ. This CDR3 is CASSLVVDFLSEQFF. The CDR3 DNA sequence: TGTGCCAGCAGCTTAGTCGTCGACTTTTTGAGTGAGCAGTTCTTC.

The CDR3 here is CASSPPGDTGELFF. DNA for the CDR3: TGTGCCAGCTCACCGCCGGGGGACACCGGGGAGCTGTTTTTT. V and J are TRBV18 and TRBJ2-2; D possibly corresponds to TRBD2 (6 bases). From germline, CDR1 is KGHSH and CDR2 LQKENI. The V end was cut by 3 bases, the J end by 3 bases, with 8 bases between. The CDR3 contains 14 residues.

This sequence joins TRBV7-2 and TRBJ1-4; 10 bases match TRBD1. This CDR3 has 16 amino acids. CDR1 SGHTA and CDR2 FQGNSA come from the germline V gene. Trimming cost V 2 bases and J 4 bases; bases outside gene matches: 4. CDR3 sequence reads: CASSLFRTGGNEKLFF. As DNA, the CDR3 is TGTGCCAGCAGCTTATTTAGGACAGGGGGTAATGAAAAACTGTTTTTT.

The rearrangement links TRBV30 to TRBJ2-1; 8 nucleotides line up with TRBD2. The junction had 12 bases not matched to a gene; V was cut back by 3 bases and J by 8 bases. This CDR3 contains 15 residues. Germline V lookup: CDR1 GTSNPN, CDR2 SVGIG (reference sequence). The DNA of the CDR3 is TGTGCCTGGAGGGCATCAGCGGGAGAAGTCGATGAGCAGTTCTTC. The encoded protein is CAWRASAGEVDEQFF.

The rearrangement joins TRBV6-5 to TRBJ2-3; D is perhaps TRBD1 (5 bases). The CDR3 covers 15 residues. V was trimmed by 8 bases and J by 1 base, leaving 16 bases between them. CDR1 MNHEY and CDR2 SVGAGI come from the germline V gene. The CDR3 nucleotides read TGTGCCAGCTCGAGCCAGGGCGATGGCACAGATACGCAGTATTTT. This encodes CASSSQGDGTDTQYF.

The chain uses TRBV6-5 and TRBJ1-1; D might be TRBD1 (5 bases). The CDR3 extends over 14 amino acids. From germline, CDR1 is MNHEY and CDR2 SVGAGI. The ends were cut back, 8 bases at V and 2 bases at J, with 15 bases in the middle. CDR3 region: CASRKGGANTEAFF. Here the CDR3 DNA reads TGTGCCAGCCGAAAAGGAGGGGCCAACACTGAAGCTTTCTTT.

CDR3 amino acids: CASSLGRVGGYTF. The CDR3 nucleotides are TGTGCCAGCAGCTTAGGCAGGGTTGGAGGCTACACCTTC. This chain joins TRBV11-2 and TRBJ1-2; weak D call: TRBD1 (5 bases). Germline loops: CDR1 SGHAT, CDR2 FQNNGV. V was pared by 1 base and J by 8 bases, with 11 bases between. The length of the CDR3 is 13 residues.

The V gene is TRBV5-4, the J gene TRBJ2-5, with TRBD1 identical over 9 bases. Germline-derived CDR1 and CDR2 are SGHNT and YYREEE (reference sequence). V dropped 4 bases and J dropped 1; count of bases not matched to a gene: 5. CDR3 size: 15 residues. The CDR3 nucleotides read TGTGCCAGCAGCCCGGGACAGGGAAGCCAAGAGACCCAGTACTTC. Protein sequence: CASSPGQGSQETQYF.

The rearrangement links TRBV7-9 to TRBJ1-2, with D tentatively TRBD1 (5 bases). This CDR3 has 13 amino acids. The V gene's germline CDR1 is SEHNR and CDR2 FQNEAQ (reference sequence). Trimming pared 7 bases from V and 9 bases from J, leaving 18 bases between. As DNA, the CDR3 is TGTGCCAGCAACTCCCAGGGTCCGGATCGCTACACCTTC. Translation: CASNSQGPDRYTF.

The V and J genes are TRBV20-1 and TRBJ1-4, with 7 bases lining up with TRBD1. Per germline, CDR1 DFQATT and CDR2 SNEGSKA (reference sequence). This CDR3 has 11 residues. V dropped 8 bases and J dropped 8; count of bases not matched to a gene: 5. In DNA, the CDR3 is TGCAGTTACGACAGGGACGAAAAACTGTTTTTT. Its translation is CSYDRDEKLFF.

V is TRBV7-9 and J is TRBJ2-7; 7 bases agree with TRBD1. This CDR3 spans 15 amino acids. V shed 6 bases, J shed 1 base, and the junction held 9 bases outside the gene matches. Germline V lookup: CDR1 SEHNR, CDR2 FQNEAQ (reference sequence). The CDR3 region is CASSYRDSKSYEQYF. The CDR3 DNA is TGTGCCAGCAGTTACCGGGACAGTAAATCCTACGAGCAGTACTTC.

The CDR3 protein is CASSLSSQGWGLEQYF. CDR3 in DNA: TGTGCCAGCAGTTTATCGTCCCAGGGCTGGGGTCTCGAGCAGTACTTC. This rearrangement joins TRBV28 to TRBJ2-7; a possible D gene is TRBD1 (5 bases). Germline V gene sequence: CDR1 MDHEN, CDR2 SYDVKM. This CDR3 contains 16 residues. Trimming removed 1 base from V and 6 bases from J, with 19 bases in between.

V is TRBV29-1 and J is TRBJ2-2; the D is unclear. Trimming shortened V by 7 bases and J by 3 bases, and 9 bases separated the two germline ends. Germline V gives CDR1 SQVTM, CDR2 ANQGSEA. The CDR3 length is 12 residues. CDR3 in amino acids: CSGVQDTGELFF. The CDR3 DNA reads TGCAGCGGGGTTCAGGACACCGGGGAGCTGTTTTTT.

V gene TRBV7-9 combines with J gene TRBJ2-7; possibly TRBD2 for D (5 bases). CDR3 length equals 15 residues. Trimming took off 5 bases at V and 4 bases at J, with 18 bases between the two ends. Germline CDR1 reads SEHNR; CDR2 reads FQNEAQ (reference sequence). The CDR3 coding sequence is TGTGCCAGCAGCCCCCGAGCGGCTTCCTTTTACGAGCAGTACTTC. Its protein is CASSPRAASFYEQYF.

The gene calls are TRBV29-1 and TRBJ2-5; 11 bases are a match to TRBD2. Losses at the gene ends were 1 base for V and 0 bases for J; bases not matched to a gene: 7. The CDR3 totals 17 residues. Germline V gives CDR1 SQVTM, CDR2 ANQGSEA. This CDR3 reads CSVEGRASGGYQETQYF. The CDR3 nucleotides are TGCAGCGTTGAAGGTCGGGCTAGCGGGGGGTACCAAGAGACCCAGTACTTC.